This T cell receptor beta chain is from a study of T cells in localized non-small cell lung cancer. This CDR3 has 16 residues. V dropped 4 bases and J dropped 6; count of bases not matched to a gene: 15. Germline values: CDR1 SGHTA, CDR2 FQGNSA. The study, taken as a whole, reports: Longer overall survival associated with higher blood T cell density; shorter survival with higher adjacent-lung clonality. The highest T cell clonality was in uninvolved adjacent lung, above tumor. The study sequenced only one region of the tumor. As a result, intratumor heterogeneity could not be excluded and remains possible. Of the top 100 tumor clones, median roughly 53 were in adjacent lung, 25 to 35 among its top 100.

In regard to this clone: Its antigen is still unknown.

Libraries were prepared by immunoSEQ multiplex PCR; TCRdb keeps only in-frame clonotypes and omits some of them. The sample has 25,000 to 35,000 clones; around 90% are singletons. This chain links TRBV7-2 with TRBJ2-7; TRBD2 agrees at 7 bases. The sequences come from peripheral blood, collected before any cancer treatment. This TCR came from a woman aged 40 to 75 with stage I lung adenocarcinoma. The CDR3 coding sequence is TGTGCCAGCAGCTGGGTCCCACTAGCGAGCCCGGGCGAGCAGTACTTC. Translating it yields CASSWVPLASPGEQYF.